The 18 T cell receptor beta chains below were found in one sample sequenced in a study of control samples from healthy donors and cancer patients. TCRdb's table, derived via immunoSEQ multiplex PCR, lists solely in-frame clones and lacks some. The sample records 80,000 or so clones, about 90% being singletons. Sequencing was done on a sample of blood. The receptors derive from a man aged 50 to 60 in good health.

This chain links TRBV11-3 with TRBJ2-5; unclear D gene. There are 14 residues in the CDR3. The germline V gene encodes CDR1 SGHNT and CDR2 YENEEA. V lost 1 base, J lost 5 bases, and 11 bases lay in between. CDR3 bases: TGTGCCAGCAGCTTAGGTCGGTTATCGGAGACCCAGTACTTC. Translating it yields CASSLGRLSETQYF.

The chain carries TRBV12-3 or TRBV12-4 and TRBJ2-7, with a tentative D call TRBD1 (6 bases). V was pared by 2 bases and J by 8 bases, with 13 bases between. The CDR3 length is 13 residues. The CDR3: CASSLPGVEKQYF. The CDR3 DNA reads TGTGCCAGCAGTTTACCAGGGGTGGAAAAGCAGTACTTC.

The CDR3 sequence: CATSETGVLTEAFF. The CDR3 DNA follows: TGTGCCACCAGTGAGACAGGGGTATTAACTGAAGCTTTCTTT. The chain couples TRBV24-1 to TRBJ1-1; 8 nucleotides align to TRBD1. Losses at the gene ends were 4 bases for V and 5 bases for J; bases not matched to a gene: 5. This CDR3 has 14 residues. The germline gives CDR1 KGHDR, CDR2 SFDVKD.

Here the CDR3 DNA reads TGTGCCAGCAGCGTAGCAGGGGTGAACACTGAAGCTTTCTTT. Protein: CASSVAGVNTEAFF. V gene TRBV9 combines with J gene TRBJ1-1, with a weak D call TRBD1 (6 bases). Germline loops: CDR1 SGDLS, CDR2 YYNGEE. The germline V and J ends were trimmed by 0 bases and 0 bases, with 6 bases remaining between them. The length of the CDR3 is 14 residues.

The chain carries TRBV5-5 and TRBJ1-1; D is unclear. Germline-derived CDR1 and CDR2 are SGHKS and YYEKEE (reference sequence). CDR3 length: 17 residues. V lost 4 bases and J lost 4, with 23 bases in between. The CDR3 DNA follows: TGTGCCAGCAGCCCCAACGGTCCGTTTGCAAGGGTCACTGAAGCTTTCTTT. Translating gives CASSPNGPFARVTEAFF.

The chain has TRBV11-2 and TRBJ2-5; the D call may be TRBD1 or TRBD2 (5 bases each). The CDR3 sequence is 14 residues long. Trimming took off 0 bases at V and 5 bases at J, with 10 bases between the two ends. CDR1 SGHAT and CDR2 FQNNGV come from the germline V gene. The CDR3 here is CASSLDQRGETQYF. The CDR3 DNA reads as TGTGCCAGCAGCTTAGATCAGAGGGGCGAGACCCAGTACTTC.

The chain employs TRBV7-8 and TRBJ1-1; tentatively, D is TRBD1 (6 bases). CDR1 SGHVS and CDR2 FQNEAQ come from the germline V gene. The germline V and J ends were trimmed by 3 bases and 4 bases, with 9 bases remaining between them. There are 13 residues in the CDR3. In DNA form, the CDR3 reads TGTGCCAGCAGCTTGGGGGCCGGCACTGAAGCTTTCTTT. Amino acids: CASSLGAGTEAFF. Supplemented by reference TRBV7-8 and TRBJ1-1, the full variable domain reads GAGVSQSPRYKVAKRGQDVALRCDPISGHVSLFWYQQALGQGPEFLTYFQNEAQLDKSGLPSDRFFAERPEGSVSTLKIQRTQQEDSAVYLCASSLGAGTEAFFGQGTRLTVV.

This clone has just one count. The rearrangement links TRBV7-9 to TRBJ2-7; weak D call: TRBD2 (6 bases). In germline, CDR1 is SEHNR, CDR2 FQNEAQ (reference sequence). CDR3 size: 12 residues. Between the trimmed V and J ends, which lost 3 bases and 6 bases, there was a span of 9 bases. The DNA of the CDR3 is TGTGCCAGCAGCTTTGTGCGGGGCGAGCAGTACTTC. Translation: CASSFVRGEQYF.

This clone was seen a single time. The chain is built from TRBV30 and TRBJ2-2, with D possibly matching TRBD1 (5 bases). V lost 5 bases to trimming and J lost 1 base, with 14 bases between them. Germline loops: CDR1 GTSNPN, CDR2 SVGIG (reference sequence). The CDR3 is made up of 15 amino acids. The CDR3 DNA follows: TGTGCCTGGGGCCGAGCAGGGTTGAACACCGGGGAGCTGTTTTTT. This gives the protein CAWGRAGLNTGELFF.

The chain has TRBV5-1 and TRBJ2-2; D unresolved. The CDR3 has 14 residues. Trimming cost V 0 bases and J 6 bases, with 9 bases left between them. Germline assignment: CDR1 SGHRS and CDR2 YFSETQ. The CDR3 sequence is CASSLDGLPGELFF. CDR3 bases: TGCGCCAGCAGCTTGGACGGGCTGCCCGGGGAGCTGTTTTTT.

The V gene is TRBV5-4, the J gene TRBJ2-2, with 7 bases lining up with TRBD1. V shed 4 bases and J 5 bases; nucleotides not matched to a gene: 5. Germline V lookup: CDR1 SGHNT, CDR2 YYREEE (reference sequence). The CDR3 has 14 residues. CDR3 in amino acids: CASSAGTDTGELFF. CDR3 DNA sequence: TGTGCCAGCAGCGCCGGGACAGATACCGGGGAGCTGTTTTTT.

The chain is built from TRBV6-1 and TRBJ1-4; D may be TRBD1 (5 bases). The germline CDR1 and CDR2 sequences are MNHNS and SASEGT. This CDR3 is built from 15 residues. The V gene lost 0 bases and the J gene lost 10 bases, with 15 bases spanning the gap. CDR3 DNA: TGTGCCAGCAGTGAAGCTCGAAGTGGGGGAAGAAAACTGTTTTTT. Translating it yields CASSEARSGGRKLFF.

The rearrangement links TRBV13 to TRBJ2-5; weak D call: TRBD2 (5 bases). Germline values: CDR1 PRHDT, CDR2 FYEKMQ (reference sequence). V lost 5 bases to trimming and J lost 2 bases, with 9 bases between them. This CDR3 contains 13 residues. Here the CDR3 reads CASSLWEQETQYF. CDR3 coding DNA: TGTGCCAGCAGCCTATGGGAGCAAGAGACCCAGTACTTC.

The J gene is TRBJ2-5, the V gene TRBV5-1; unclear D gene. The CDR3 runs 15 residues. The germline V and J ends were trimmed by 4 bases and 1 base, with 14 bases remaining between them. CDR1 SGHRS and CDR2 YFSETQ come from the germline V gene. CDR3 sequence reads: CASSPNVGVQETQYF. CDR3 coding DNA: TGCGCCAGCAGCCCCAATGTTGGGGTCCAAGAGACCCAGTACTTC.

The genes are TRBV5-6 and TRBJ1-2; the match to TRBD1 covers 7 bases. The CDR3 length is 14 residues. The J segment lost 7 bases and the V segment lost 2 bases, leaving 8 bases of the junction unmatched. Germline V gene sequence: CDR1 SGHDT, CDR2 YYEEEE. The CDR3 sequence: CASSFPGTEVGYTF. The DNA for the CDR3 is TGTGCCAGCAGCTTCCCCGGGACAGAGGTTGGCTACACCTTC. The complete variable domain, with remaining parts taken from reference TRBV5-6 and TRBJ1-2, reads DAGVTQSPTHLIKTRGQQVTLRCSPKSGHDTVSWYQQALGQGPQFIFQYYEEEERQRGNFPDRFSGHQFPNYSSELNVNALLLGDSALYLCASSFPGTEVGYTFGSGTRLTVV.

The chain has TRBV7-9 and TRBJ1-5, with D uncertain. Germline V gives CDR1 SEHNR, CDR2 FQNEAQ (reference sequence). CDR3 length: 15 residues. Trimming removed 6 bases from V and 4 bases from J, with 16 bases in between. CDR3 bases: TGTGCCAGCAGTAGTGAACTAGAGGCAAATCAGCCCCAGCATTTT. It is translated as CASSSELEANQPQHF.

This rearrangement joins TRBV7-8 to TRBJ2-1; D may be TRBD2 (5 bases). Per the germline V gene, CDR1 is SGHVS and CDR2 is FQNEAQ. The length of the CDR3 is 16 residues. Trimming stripped 5 bases from V and 0 bases from J, with 14 bases between. The CDR3 here is CASSLIGVYSYNEQFF. The CDR3 DNA reads as TGTGCCAGCAGCCTAATCGGGGTTTACTCCTACAATGAGCAGTTCTTC. The full variable domain, its missing parts supplied by reference TRBV7-8 and TRBJ2-1, is GAGVSQSPRYKVAKRGQDVALRCDPISGHVSLFWYQQALGQGPEFLTYFQNEAQLDKSGLPSDRFFAERPEGSVSTLKIQRTQQEDSAVYLCASSLIGVYSYNEQFFGPGTRLTVL.

The genes are TRBV2 and TRBJ2-1; D gene unclear. CDR1 and CDR2 from the germline V gene are SNHLY and FYNNEI. V was trimmed by 4 bases and J by 0 bases, leaving 10 bases between them. The CDR3 is 15 amino acids. In nucleotides, the CDR3 is TGTGCCAGCAGTGTTGGGGATAGCTCCTACAATGAGCAGTTCTTC. The encoded protein is CASSVGDSSYNEQFF.